These 27 T cell receptor beta chains were all obtained from the same sample, sequenced in a study of T-cell memory formation after mild COVID-19. TCRdb passed the 5' RACE reads through MiXCR, listing each CDR3 protein once. This table holds around 340,000 distinct CDR3 sequences, approximately 15% found once. Source material: PBMCs or a T cell subset sorted from them (not recorded which). Every receptor here comes from a man aged 18 to 29 who had mild COVID-19 (a few samples of this study predate the infection). Cell type and time point are not known.

The CDR3 nucleotides read TGCAGTGCTAGAGAACTATCGAGCGTGGAGTTCTTC. Translation gives CSARELSSVEFF. The V and J genes are TRBV20-1 and TRBJ2-1, with unresolved D. The CDR3 length is 12 residues. Looked up from germline, CDR1 is DFQATT and CDR2 is SNEGSKA (reference sequence). The germline V and J ends were trimmed by 0 bases and 14 bases, with 14 bases remaining between them.

This clonotype was detected a few times. The chain is built from TRBV12-3 or TRBV12-4 and TRBJ2-7; 7 bases map to TRBD1. This CDR3 is 14 amino acids long. V trimming: 7 bases; J trimming: 2 bases; junction bases outside the gene matches: 8. In DNA form, the CDR3 reads TGTGCCAGCACCTTACAGGGGTCACCCTACGAGCAGTACTTC. Amino acids: CASTLQGSPYEQYF.

This chain links TRBV4-3 with TRBJ2-7; tentatively, D is TRBD1 or TRBD2 (6 bases each). Trimming stripped 0 bases from V and 5 bases from J, with 17 bases between. Germline CDR1 and CDR2: LGHNA and YSLEER. The CDR3 is 16 residues long. CDR3 protein: CASSQDTGAGTNEQYF. CDR3 nucleotide sequence: TGCGCCAGCAGCCAAGATACGGGGGCTGGTACCAACGAGCAGTACTTC.

This clonotype was seen a few times. The chain is built from TRBV30 and TRBJ2-7; TRBD1 or TRBD2 may be the D gene (5 bases each). There are 15 residues in the CDR3. Germline assignment: CDR1 GTSNPN and CDR2 SVGIG (reference sequence). V lost 2 bases and J 6 bases, leaving 20 bases between the germline ends. CDR3: CAWSPRLRDPPEQYF. The DNA of the CDR3 is TGTGCCTGGAGTCCCCGCCTCCGGGACCCACCCGAGCAGTACTTC. Using reference TRBV30 and TRBJ2-7 for the parts outside the CDR3, the full variable domain is SQTIHQWPATLVQPVGSPLSLECTVEGTSNPNLYWYRQAAGRGLQLLFYSVGIGQISSEVPQNLSASRPQDRQFILSSKKLLLSDSGFYLCAWSPRLRDPPEQYFGPGTRLTVT.

This clonotype was seen ten or more times. This chain uses TRBV7-2 with TRBJ2-5; D is uncertain. Germline CDR1 reads SGHTA; CDR2 reads FQGNSA. V was pared by 5 bases and J by 5 bases, with 9 bases between. The CDR3 has 12 residues. CDR3: CASSPLQETQYF. The CDR3 nucleotides read TGTGCCAGCAGCCCTCTTCAGGAGACCCAGTACTTC.

In this sample, this clonotype turned up a few times. V and J are TRBV29-1 and TRBJ2-3; D not resolved. In germline, CDR1 is SQVTM, CDR2 ANQGSEA. The V end lost 4 bases, the J end lost 1 base, and 12 bases lay between the germline ends. The CDR3 sequence is 14 residues long. In DNA form, the CDR3 reads TGCAGCGTTGCCAGGTCTTGGGGCACAGATACGCAGTATTTT. Translated: CSVARSWGTDTQYF.

The sample holds a few counts of this clonotype. The chain links TRBV9 to TRBJ2-5; D may correspond to TRBD1 or TRBD2 (5 bases each). This CDR3 contains 16 residues. Germline loops: CDR1 SGDLS, CDR2 YYNGEE. V lost 2 bases and J 0 bases, leaving 14 bases between the germline ends. CDR3 DNA: TGTGCCAGCAGCGTTTCACGGGGCCTGTACCAAGAGACCCAGTACTTC. As protein: CASSVSRGLYQETQYF.

CDR3 sequence reads: CASSVVYESKIETQYF. CDR3 coding DNA: TGTGCCAGCAGCGTGGTATATGAATCCAAGATAGAGACCCAGTACTTC. V is TRBV9 and J is TRBJ2-5; D is ambiguous. The germline V gene has CDR1 SGDLS and CDR2 YYNGEE. This CDR3 has 16 residues. V was shortened by 2 bases and J by 4 bases, with 18 bases between the two germline ends.

This clonotype was seen only a few times. CDR3 loop: CASSPTTVEQYF. Here the CDR3 DNA reads TGTGCCAGCTCACCGACGACTGTCGAGCAGTACTTC. The chain is built from TRBV18 and TRBJ2-7; D remains ambiguous. This CDR3 has 12 amino acids. V lost 3 bases and J lost 6, with 9 bases in between. Germline V gene sequence: CDR1 KGHSH, CDR2 LQKENI.

This clonotype was seen only a few times. The rearrangement joins TRBV5-1 to TRBJ2-3; D is unresolved. CDR3 length equals 13 residues. V was trimmed by 0 bases and J by 4 bases, leaving 6 bases between them. CDR1 and CDR2 (germline): SGHRS, YFSETQ. CDR3 sequence (DNA): TGCGCCAGCAGCTTGGTTCTCGCAGATACGCAGTATTTT. Amino acids: CASSLVLADTQYF.

In its sample, this clonotype was seen a few times. J is TRBJ1-1 and V is TRBV4-1, with D tentatively TRBD1 (5 bases). With 7 bases removed from V and 7 bases from J, the gap between germline ends came to 22 bases. The V gene's germline CDR1 is MGHRA and CDR2 YSYEKL. The CDR3 has 15 residues. The CDR3, as DNA: TGCGCCAGCACGCTCTCTCGTGGAGGGGAAGATGAAGCTTTCTTT. This translates into CASTLSRGGEDEAFF.

The CDR3, as DNA: TGTGCCAGCAGCGTAGCAGGCCAGCGGGGGAACACAGATACGCAGTATTTT. Protein: CASSVAGQRGNTDTQYF. The chain links TRBV9 to TRBJ2-3, with 8 nucleotides matching TRBD2. There are 17 residues in the CDR3. From germline, CDR1 is SGDLS and CDR2 YYNGEE. V lost 0 bases to trimming and J lost 2 bases; unmatched junction nucleotides: 8.

This clonotype was observed many times. The chain links TRBV6-5 to TRBJ2-1, with 7 bases matching TRBD1. From germline, CDR1 is MNHEY and CDR2 SVGAGI. The CDR3 totals 15 residues. Trimming took 5 bases from V and 0 from J; bases not matched to a gene: 4. The CDR3 region has the DNA TGTGCCAGCAGTCAGGACAGGCCCTCCTACAATGAGCAGTTCTTC. Translating gives CASSQDRPSYNEQFF.

This sequence joins TRBV19 and TRBJ2-7; D might be TRBD2 (5 bases). This CDR3 comprises 16 residues. Germline V CDR1 and CDR2: LNHDA, SQIVND (reference sequence). V was shortened by 4 bases and J by 2 bases, with 18 bases between the two germline ends. DNA for the CDR3: TGTGCCAGTAGTACCCTGGATGTCCCGGGGACCTACGAGCAGTACTTC. Amino acids: CASSTLDVPGTYEQYF.

The rearrangement links TRBV9 to TRBJ2-1, with TRBD2 matching over 15 bases. CDR1 and CDR2 (germline): SGDLS, YYNGEE. V lost 4 bases and J lost 7; bases outside the gene matches: 12. The CDR3 has 18 amino acids. CDR3 sequence reads: CASSSTGLAGGLGNEQFF. The CDR3, as DNA: TGTGCCAGCAGCTCTACAGGACTAGCGGGGGGGCTTGGGAATGAGCAGTTCTTC.

This clonotype has only a few counts. The V call is TRBV18, the J call TRBJ1-1; D remains ambiguous. Germline CDR1 and CDR2: KGHSH and LQKENI. The CDR3 has 15 residues. V gave up 0 bases and J gave up 4 bases, with 12 bases separating them. CDR3 sequence: CASSPPVGPRTEAFF. The CDR3 DNA reads as TGTGCCAGCTCACCACCGGTAGGGCCACGCACTGAAGCTTTCTTT.

In its sample, this clonotype was seen a few times. Without the conserved terminal phenylalanine or tryptophan, this CDR3 likely stems from a read error. Because the CDR3's place on the DNA is in doubt, the DNA is left out and the CDR3 is given as listed by TCRdb. This sequence joins TRBV5-1 and TRBJ2-6; no DNA check was done on the table's D call, TRBD1. Germline loops: CDR1 SGHRS, CDR2 YFSETQ. The CDR3 numbers 18 amino acids, ends counted. CDR3 region: CASSLYLTGGSGANVLTA.

The sample holds a few counts of this clonotype. The chain links TRBV7-6 to TRBJ2-5; D gene unclear. The CDR3 contains 14 residues. V shed 1 base and J shed 2 bases, with 8 bases lying between them. Germline CDR1 SGHVS, CDR2 FNYEAQ. DNA of the CDR3: TGTGCCAGCAGCTTAGGGGCAATTCAAGAGACCCAGTACTTC. It encodes CASSLGAIQETQYF.

The CDR3: CASSLQQSTQYF. CDR3 coding DNA: TGTGCCAGCAGCCTTCAACAGAGTACGCAGTATTTT. The chain uses TRBV7-2 and TRBJ2-3; D uncertain. There are 12 residues in the CDR3. Germline V CDR1 and CDR2: SGHTA, FQGNSA. V was pared by 5 bases and J by 8 bases, with 11 bases between.

The V gene is TRBV20-1, the J gene TRBJ2-5; D not certain. The V and J ends lost 1 base and 4 bases respectively, with 10 bases between them. Germline V gene data show CDR1 as DFQATT and CDR2 as SNEGSKA (reference sequence). This CDR3 contains 13 residues. The DNA for the CDR3 is TGCAGTGCTAGAGTCTCTCCGGGAGAGACCCAGTACTTC. Amino acid sequence: CSARVSPGETQYF.

This clonotype was seen many times. The chain recombines TRBV5-6 with TRBJ2-3; 13 nucleotides agree with TRBD2. J lost 3 bases, V lost 4 bases, and 8 bases had no gene match. CDR1 and CDR2 from the germline V gene are SGHDT and YYEEEE. CDR3 length: 17 amino acids. The CDR3 protein is CASSKQRTSGGTDTQYF. The CDR3 DNA follows: TGTGCCAGCAGCAAACAGAGGACTAGCGGGGGAACAGATACGCAGTATTTT.

This clonotype was counted at least ten times. The rearrangement links TRBV7-9 to TRBJ2-3; possible D gene TRBD2, 5 bases. Trimming pared 4 bases from V and 6 bases from J, leaving 11 bases between. Germline-derived CDR1 and CDR2 are SEHNR and FQNEAQ (reference sequence). The CDR3 is made up of 13 amino acids. The CDR3 protein is CASSSPGGDTQYF. The DNA of the CDR3 is TGTGCCAGCAGCTCCCCAGGCGGGGATACGCAGTATTTT.

The J gene is TRBJ2-7, the V gene TRBV5-1, with 7 bases that match TRBD2. The CDR3 consists of 15 residues. From germline, CDR1 is SGHRS and CDR2 YFSETQ. V shed 0 bases and J 11 bases; nucleotides not matched to a gene: 14. CDR3 nucleotides: TGCGCCAGCAGCTTGGCTCTAGGGAGGGCCCGTTTGGAGTACTTC. It codes for CASSLALGRARLEYF.

In its sample, this clonotype was seen a few times. The rearrangement joins TRBV11-2 to TRBJ2-1; 9 bases line up with TRBD1. The CDR3 is made up of 15 amino acids. Germline-derived CDR1 and CDR2 are SGHAT and FQNNGV. V shed 5 bases, J shed 5 bases, and the junction held 7 bases outside the gene matches. CDR3 DNA: TGTGCCAGCAGCGAAACCGGGACAGGGAACAATGAGCAGTTCTTC. Translated: CASSETGTGNNEQFF.

This clonotype was counted many times. V is TRBV6-5 and J is TRBJ1-5, with TRBD1 matching over 7 bases. This CDR3 is built from 14 residues. With V trimmed by 6 bases and J by 7 bases, 9 bases remained unmatched. CDR1 is MNHEY and CDR2 is SVGAGI in the germline V gene. CDR3: CASSSTGNEQPQHF. CDR3 in DNA: TGTGCCAGCAGCTCGACAGGGAACGAACAGCCCCAGCATTTT.

This clonotype was observed at least ten times. This chain connects TRBV15 to TRBJ1-5; 10 bases agree with TRBD1. After removal of 1 base from V and 5 bases from J, the junction contained 2 bases not matched to a gene. CDR3 size: 15 residues. The germline V gene encodes CDR1 LNHNV and CDR2 YYDKDF (reference sequence). The CDR3 sequence: CATSRGDRGHQPQHF. CDR3 DNA sequence: TGTGCCACCAGCAGAGGGGACAGGGGCCATCAGCCCCAGCATTTT.

This chain joins TRBV4-1 and TRBJ1-2; TRBD1 agrees at 8 bases. Germline CDR1 is MGHRA and CDR2 is YSYEKL. V shed 4 bases, J shed 0 bases, and the junction held 7 bases outside the gene matches. The CDR3 is 16 residues long. CDR3 residues: CASSRLGTGANYGYTF. The DNA of the CDR3 is TGCGCCAGCAGCCGCCTCGGGACAGGAGCTAACTATGGCTACACCTTC.